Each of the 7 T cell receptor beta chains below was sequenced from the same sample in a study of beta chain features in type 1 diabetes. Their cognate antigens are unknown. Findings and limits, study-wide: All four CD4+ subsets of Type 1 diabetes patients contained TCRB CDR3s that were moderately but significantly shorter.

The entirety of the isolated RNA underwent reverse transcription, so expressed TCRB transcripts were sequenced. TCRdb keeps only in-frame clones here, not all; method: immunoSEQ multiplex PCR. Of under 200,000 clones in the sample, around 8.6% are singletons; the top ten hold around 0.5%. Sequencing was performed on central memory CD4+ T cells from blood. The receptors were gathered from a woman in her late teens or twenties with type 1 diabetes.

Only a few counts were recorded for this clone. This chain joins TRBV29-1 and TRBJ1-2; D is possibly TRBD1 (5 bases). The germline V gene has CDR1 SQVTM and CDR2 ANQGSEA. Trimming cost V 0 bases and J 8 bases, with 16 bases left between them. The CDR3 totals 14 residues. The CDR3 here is CSVEDGRTNEGYTF. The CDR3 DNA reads TGCAGCGTTGAAGATGGGAGGACAAATGAGGGCTACACCTTC. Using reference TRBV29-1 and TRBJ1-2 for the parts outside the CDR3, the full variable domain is SAVISQKPSRDICQRGTSLTIQCQVDSQVTMMFWYRQQPGQSLTLIATANQGSEATYESGFVIDKFPISRPNLTFSTLTVSNMSPEDSSIYLCSVEDGRTNEGYTFGSGTRLTVV.

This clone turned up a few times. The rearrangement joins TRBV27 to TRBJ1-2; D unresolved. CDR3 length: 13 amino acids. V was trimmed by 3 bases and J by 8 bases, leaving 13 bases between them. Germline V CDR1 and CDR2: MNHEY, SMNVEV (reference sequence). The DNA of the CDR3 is TGTGCCAGCAGTTTGGCGGGCCCGGGGGGCTACACCTTC. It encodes CASSLAGPGGYTF.

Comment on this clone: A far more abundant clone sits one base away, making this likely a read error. The CDR3 sequence: CASSSFYEQYF. CDR3 bases: TGTGCCAGCAGCTCCTTCTACGAGCAGTACTTC. This chain uses TRBV7-2 with TRBJ2-7; D unresolved. CDR3 size: 11 residues. The V end was cut by 4 bases, the J end by 3 bases, with 4 bases between. Germline-derived CDR1 and CDR2 are SGHTA and FQGNSA. Together with reference TRBV7-2 and TRBJ2-7, the CDR3 gives the full variable domain: GAGVSQSPSNKVTEKGKDVELRCDPISGHTALYWYRQSLGQGLEFLIYFQGNSAPDKSGLPSDRFSAERTGGSVSTLTIQRTQQEDSAVYLCASSSFYEQYFGPGTRLTVT.

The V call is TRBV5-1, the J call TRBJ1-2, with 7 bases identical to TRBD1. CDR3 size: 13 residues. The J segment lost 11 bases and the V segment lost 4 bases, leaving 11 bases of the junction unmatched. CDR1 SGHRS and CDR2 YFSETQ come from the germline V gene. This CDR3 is CASSPDRAWGYTF. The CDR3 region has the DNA TGCGCCAGCAGCCCCGACAGGGCTTGGGGGTACACCTTC.

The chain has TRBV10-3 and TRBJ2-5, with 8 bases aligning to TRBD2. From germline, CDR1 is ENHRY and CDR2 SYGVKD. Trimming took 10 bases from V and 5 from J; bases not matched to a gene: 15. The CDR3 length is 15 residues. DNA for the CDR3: TGTGCCAGCACTGCGGGGGGCATACCCGGCGAGACCCAGTACTTC. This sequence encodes CASTAGGIPGETQYF.

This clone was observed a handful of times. CDR3 nucleotide sequence: TGTGCCAGCAGCCTTACCGGGGCCTACGAGCAGTACTTC. It yields the protein CASSLTGAYEQYF. The genes are TRBV6-5 and TRBJ2-7, with D possibly TRBD2 on 5 matching bases. Trimming removed 6 bases at V and 2 bases at J, with 11 bases between. CDR1 and CDR2 from the germline V gene are MNHEY and SVGAGI. The CDR3 totals 13 residues.

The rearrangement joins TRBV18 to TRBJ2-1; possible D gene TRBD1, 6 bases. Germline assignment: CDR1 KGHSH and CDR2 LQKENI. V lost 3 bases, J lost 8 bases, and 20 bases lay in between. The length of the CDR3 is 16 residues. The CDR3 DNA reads TGTGCCAGCTCACCCCAGGTTCAGGGGAGTGCGGATGAGCAGTTCTTC. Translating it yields CASSPQVQGSADEQFF.